Following are 31 T cell receptor beta chains from one sample sequenced in a study of somatic mutations in cytotoxic T cells in rheumatoid arthritis. The table came from immunoSEQ multiplex PCR; TCRdb's copy has only in-frame clones and leaves some out. This table has about 36,000 clones, approximately 80% appearing once. Sequencing was performed on CD8+ T cells sorted from blood. The receptors derive from a man aged 35 to 55 in good health.

This sequence joins TRBV13 and TRBJ2-5; D is perhaps TRBD1 (6 bases). The CDR3 spans 15 residues. Trimming removed 5 bases at V and 4 bases at J, with 17 bases between. The germline gives CDR1 PRHDT, CDR2 FYEKMQ (reference sequence). Here the CDR3 DNA reads TGTGCCAGCAGCCCCGCCCCCAGGGGTGGAGAGACCCAGTACTTC. Protein sequence: CASSPAPRGGETQYF. The variable domain in full, with the rest retrieved from reference TRBV13 and TRBJ2-5, is AAGVIQSPRHLIKEKRETATLKCYPIPRHDTVYWYQQGPGQDPQFLISFYEKMQSDKGSIPDRFSAQQFSDYHSELNMSSLELGDSALYFCASSPAPRGGETQYFGPGTRLLVL.

This chain uses TRBV19 with TRBJ1-1; D is unclear. Per germline, CDR1 LNHDA and CDR2 SQIVND (reference sequence). Trimming shortened V by 1 base and J by 1 base, and 13 bases separated the two germline ends. The CDR3 runs 16 residues. CDR3 amino acids: CASSIVPLPANTEAFF. The CDR3 DNA sequence: TGTGCCAGTAGTATAGTACCACTTCCAGCGAACACTGAAGCTTTCTTT.

This clone was detected once. V is TRBV5-4 and J is TRBJ2-2; 9 bases fit TRBD2. The V gene's germline CDR1 is SGHNT and CDR2 YYREEE (reference sequence). There are 13 residues in the CDR3. J gave up 10 bases and V 3 bases, and 4 bases lay outside the gene matches. CDR3 DNA sequence: TGTGCCAGCAGCTCTATAGCGGGGGCGGAGCTGTTTTTT. Amino acids: CASSSIAGAELFF.

The genes are TRBV4-3 and TRBJ1-4; D not resolved. The CDR3 loop spans 14 amino acids. Trimming cost V 0 bases and J 7 bases, with 9 bases left between them. In germline, CDR1 is LGHNA, CDR2 YSLEER. The CDR3 region has the DNA TGCGCCAGCAGCCAAGAAGTTTCGGGTGAAAAACTGTTTTTT. This encodes CASSQEVSGEKLFF.

The chain uses TRBV30 and TRBJ2-7; D may be TRBD1 (6 bases). The CDR3 is 12 amino acids. V lost 2 bases, J lost 5 bases, and 10 bases lay in between. CDR1 and CDR2 from the germline V gene are GTSNPN and SVGIG (reference sequence). The CDR3 loop is CAWSMTGDEQYF. The CDR3 DNA is TGTGCCTGGAGTATGACAGGTGACGAGCAGTACTTC.

The genes are TRBV10-1 and TRBJ2-1; TRBD2 matches at 9 bases. Germline values: CDR1 WNHNN, CDR2 SYGVQD (reference sequence). CDR3 length: 17 amino acids. The junction had 16 bases not matched to a gene; V was cut back by 5 bases and J by 8 bases. The CDR3 coding sequence is TGCGCCAGCAGTTCGGGTCGTGTTAGCGGGAGAAAAGATGAGCAGTTCTTC. Its translation: CASSSGRVSGRKDEQFF.

The chain recombines TRBV9 with TRBJ1-4; 9 nucleotides agree with TRBD1. V shed 4 bases, J shed 6 bases, and the junction held 10 bases outside the gene matches. CDR1 is SGDLS and CDR2 is YYNGEE in the germline V gene. The CDR3 contains 16 residues. The CDR3 is CASSPGQGELDEKLFF. The CDR3 region has the DNA TGTGCCAGCAGCCCGGGACAGGGCGAGTTGGATGAAAAACTGTTTTTT.

The chain carries TRBV4-2 and TRBJ2-1; 10 bases are shared with TRBD2. The V gene end was trimmed by 0 bases and the J gene end by 8 bases; junction bases not matched to a gene: 7. The CDR3 has 16 amino acids. Germline CDR1 and CDR2: LGHNA and YNFKEQ. CDR3 nucleotide sequence: TGTGCCAGCAGCCAAGAAAGACTAGCGGGTGGGCATGAGCAGTTCTTC. This sequence encodes CASSQERLAGGHEQFF.

The chain links TRBV27 to TRBJ2-2; D gene uncertain. V lost 6 bases and J lost 4, with 9 bases in between. CDR1 is MNHEY and CDR2 is SMNVEV in the germline V gene (reference sequence). There are 13 residues in the CDR3. The CDR3 is CASSWTGTGELFF. As DNA, the CDR3 is TGTGCCAGCAGCTGGACGGGCACCGGGGAGCTGTTTTTT.

The DNA for the CDR3 is TGTGCCAGTAGTATGGGGGGCCAAGGACAGCCCCAGCATTTT. This sequence encodes CASSMGGQGQPQHF. The chain uses TRBV19 and TRBJ1-5, with D possibly matching TRBD1 (6 bases). Trimming stripped 3 bases from V and 7 bases from J, with 13 bases between. The CDR3 loop spans 14 amino acids. Germline CDR1 is LNHDA and CDR2 is SQIVND (reference sequence).

This CDR3 is CSVDRAEETQYF. CDR3 nucleotide sequence: TGCAGCGTTGACCGGGCAGAAGAGACCCAGTACTTC. The chain recombines TRBV29-1 with TRBJ2-5; no clear D. This CDR3 spans 12 amino acids. CDR1 and CDR2 (germline): SQVTM, ANQGSEA. Trimming left V 3 bases short and J 3 bases short, with 8 bases between.

V and J are TRBV9 and TRBJ2-1; TRBD2 matches at 9 bases. Germline values: CDR1 SGDLS, CDR2 YYNGEE. V dropped 0 bases and J dropped 8; count of bases not matched to a gene: 9. The CDR3 extends over 16 amino acids. CDR3 nucleotides: TGTGCCAGCAGCGTAGCTGGCGGTAGCGGGAGCGATGAGCAGTTCTTC. Translation gives CASSVAGGSGSDEQFF.

V and J are TRBV2 and TRBJ2-7, with D perhaps matching TRBD1 (5 bases). CDR3 size: 13 residues. The V end was cut by 6 bases, the J end by 1 base, with 10 bases between. Germline V gene data show CDR1 as SNHLY and CDR2 as FYNNEI. In DNA, the CDR3 is TGTGCCAGCAGCGACCGGACATCCTACGAGCAGTACTTC. Translation gives CASSDRTSYEQYF.

The rearrangement links TRBV5-1 to TRBJ2-2; the D is unclear. The V and J ends lost 1 base and 4 bases respectively, with 14 bases between them. The CDR3 has 16 residues. The germline V gene encodes CDR1 SGHRS and CDR2 YFSETQ. CDR3 nucleotide sequence: TGCGCCAGCAGCTTGAGGGCGGACGTTGGCACCGGGGAGCTGTTTTTT. It translates to CASSLRADVGTGELFF.

The J gene is TRBJ2-7, the V gene TRBV28, with 8 bases fitting TRBD2. The germline V gene has CDR1 MDHEN and CDR2 SYDVKM. V lost 6 bases and J lost 5; bases outside the gene matches: 12. CDR3 length: 15 amino acids. As DNA, the CDR3 is TGTGCCAGCAGATCGCTCGGGACTAGGGTTCACGAGCAGTACTTC. Its protein product is CASRSLGTRVHEQYF. The full variable domain, rest sourced from reference TRBV28 and TRBJ2-7, is DVKVTQSSRYLVKRTGEKVFLECVQDMDHENMFWYRQDPGLGLRLIYFSYDVKMKEKGDIPEGYSVSREKKERFSLILESASTNQTSMYLCASRSLGTRVHEQYFGPGTRLTVT.

The gene calls are TRBV18 and TRBJ2-7; D is unclear. CDR3 size: 12 residues. Trimming took off 0 bases at V and 4 bases at J, with 4 bases between the two ends. The germline CDR1 and CDR2 sequences are KGHSH and LQKENI. The CDR3 is CASSPPFYEQYF. CDR3 sequence (DNA): TGTGCCAGCTCACCACCCTTTTACGAGCAGTACTTC.

In this sample, this clone turned up a few times. This chain uses TRBV28 with TRBJ1-1; D gene uncertain. Per germline, CDR1 MDHEN and CDR2 SYDVKM. The germline V and J ends were trimmed by 7 bases and 10 bases, with 19 bases remaining between them. The CDR3 has 13 residues. The chain's CDR3 is CASTMLDGVGAFF. The CDR3 coding sequence is TGTGCCAGCACCATGTTGGACGGTGTGGGAGCTTTCTTT.

The J gene is TRBJ2-7, the V gene TRBV9; no firm D call. The CDR3 consists of 15 residues. V was pared by 4 bases and J by 5 bases, with 19 bases between. Germline V CDR1 and CDR2: SGDLS, YYNGEE. The CDR3 DNA reads TGTGCCAGCAGCCCATTAAGGGCCCAGATCCACGAGCAGTACTTC. It yields the protein CASSPLRAQIHEQYF.

This clone showed up just a few times. The chain has TRBV12-5 and TRBJ2-2, with D perhaps TRBD2 (6 bases). Trimming left V 7 bases short and J 1 base short, with 16 bases between. Germline V gene data show CDR1 as LGHNT and CDR2 as FRNRAP. There are 16 residues in the CDR3. The CDR3 loop is CASDLSMEGNTGELFF. DNA of the CDR3: TGTGCTAGTGACCTTTCTATGGAGGGGAACACCGGGGAGCTGTTTTTT.

V usage is TRBV21-1 and J usage is TRBJ1-2; the table's TRBD1 call for D was not verified on the DNA. TRBV21-1 is an annotated pseudogene. This CDR3 is 16 amino acids long. The CDR3 spells CASSKVGGQGEAGYTF. Here the CDR3 DNA reads TGTGCCAGCAGCAAAGTGGGGGGACAGGGGGAGGCTGGCTACACCTTC.

This rearrangement joins TRBV7-6 to TRBJ2-1; 10 nucleotides match TRBD2. Unmatched junction bases numbered 8, after V lost 4 bases and J lost 5 bases. Germline CDR1 and CDR2: SGHVS and FNYEAQ. CDR3 length: 16 residues. CDR3 bases: TGTGCCAGCAGCTCCCGTACTAGCGGGACTAACAATGAGCAGTTCTTC. Encoded protein: CASSSRTSGTNNEQFF.

Regarding this clone: One end of the junction varies from germline; a read error may be responsible. This chain joins TRBV7-7 and TRBJ2-7, with TRBD2 identical over 9 bases. CDR1 and CDR2 from the germline V gene are SSHAT and FNYEAQ (reference sequence). The CDR3 has 15 amino acids. In DNA, the CDR3 is TGTGCTAGCAGCTTAGATGGGACTAGCTTGAGCGAGCAGTACTTC. It yields the protein CASSLDGTSLSEQYF. The whole variable domain, filled in from reference TRBV7-7 and TRBJ2-7, reads GAGVSQSPRYKVTKRGQDVTLRCDPISSHATLYWYQQALGQGPEFLTYFNYEAQPDKSGLPSDRFSAERPEGSISTLTIQRTEQRDSAMYRCASSLDGTSLSEQYFGPGTRLTVT.

This chain links TRBV19 with TRBJ2-7; 7 nucleotides line up with TRBD1. CDR3 size: 14 residues. J was trimmed by 2 bases and V by 1 base; bases with no gene match: 2. Per the germline V gene, CDR1 is LNHDA and CDR2 is SQIVND (reference sequence). The CDR3 sequence: CASSIGQGAYEQYF. CDR3 DNA: TGTGCCAGTAGTATAGGACAGGGAGCCTACGAGCAGTACTTC.

This chain uses TRBV29-1 with TRBJ2-7, with a possible D match to TRBD2 (6 bases). Trimming removed 7 bases from V and 5 bases from J, with 15 bases in between. The CDR3 length is 12 residues. Germline lookup yields CDR1 SQVTM and CDR2 ANQGSEA. The CDR3 nucleotides are TGCAGCGCTAGACCGGGCGGGAACGAGCAGTACTTC. Amino acids: CSARPGGNEQYF.

The V and J genes are TRBV27 and TRBJ2-7, with D possibly matching TRBD2 (5 bases). Between the trimmed V and J ends, which lost 7 bases and 2 bases, there was a span of 15 bases. This CDR3 contains 14 residues. Germline CDR1 reads MNHEY; CDR2 reads SMNVEV (reference sequence). The CDR3 protein is CASKNPRAAYEQYF. Here the CDR3 DNA reads TGTGCCAGCAAGAACCCCCGAGCGGCCTACGAGCAGTACTTC.

The chain combines TRBV14 with TRBJ2-1; D is uncertain. CDR1 is SGHDN, CDR2 FVKESK, per germline. The V and J ends lost 1 base and 6 bases respectively, with 7 bases between them. The CDR3 length is 13 residues. CDR3 region: CASSQVASNEQFF. In nucleotides, the CDR3 is TGTGCCAGCAGCCAAGTCGCCTCCAATGAGCAGTTCTTC.

This clone was counted only a few times. This chain joins TRBV19 and TRBJ2-7; maybe TRBD2 (5 bases). Trimming took 4 bases from V and 7 from J, leaving 8 bases between them. Germline lookup yields CDR1 LNHDA and CDR2 SQIVND (reference sequence). The CDR3 length is 11 residues. The CDR3 sequence: CASSNTGEQYF. As DNA, the CDR3 is TGTGCCAGTAGTAATACGGGGGAGCAGTACTTC.

V is TRBV29-1 and J is TRBJ2-1; 8 bases are shared with TRBD1. The V gene's germline CDR1 is SQVTM and CDR2 ANQGSEA. The CDR3 is 14 amino acids. After removal of 5 bases from V and 4 bases from J, the junction contained 7 bases not matched to a gene. In DNA form, the CDR3 reads TGCAGCGTTTTACAGGGGGGATCATACAATGAGCAGTTCTTC. As protein: CSVLQGGSYNEQFF.

This clone was counted between two and nine times. The chain has TRBV4-1 and TRBJ1-1; 9 bases agree with TRBD1. Trimming took 1 base from V and 7 from J; bases not matched to a gene: 4. In germline, CDR1 is MGHRA, CDR2 YSYEKL. The CDR3 is 14 residues long. CDR3 bases: TGCGCCAGCAGCCAAGGGACAGGGGAGGGTGAAGCTTTCTTT. This sequence encodes CASSQGTGEGEAFF.

This chain joins TRBV27 and TRBJ1-1, with no clear D. Germline CDR1 is MNHEY and CDR2 is SMNVEV (reference sequence). The CDR3 runs to 14 residues. V was clipped by 3 bases and J by 4 bases, with 12 bases between them. The CDR3 DNA follows: TGTGCCAGCAGTTTTGGAGGCGCCGGCACTGAAGCTTTCTTT. Residues: CASSFGGAGTEAFF.

This chain links TRBV7-9 with TRBJ2-7, with TRBD1 as a possible D gene (6 bases). V lost 3 bases and J 5 bases, leaving 14 bases between the germline ends. CDR3 size: 14 residues. Germline CDR1 is SEHNR and CDR2 is FQNEAQ (reference sequence). The DNA for the CDR3 is TGTGCCAGCAGCTTCACCACTCAGGGGAACGAGCAGTACTTC. It encodes CASSFTTQGNEQYF.